This T cell receptor (beta chain) was documented in a study of T cell repertoires in cytomegalovirus infection. Via MiXCR, TCRdb re-called the reads, giving one row per CDR3 protein. Here the sample spans about 98,000 distinct CDR3 sequences, more than 15% being singletons. CDR3 length: 14 residues. Germline V lookup: CDR1 SGHVS, CDR2 FNYEAQ. Trimming pared 5 bases from V and 2 bases from J, leaving 12 bases between. Sequenced material: PBMCs. This chain connects TRBV7-6 to TRBJ1-2; D remains ambiguous. This clonotype was sampled from a human donor in good health (CMV status not recorded). Some clones in this sample may be carry-over from other donors' samples. In DNA, the CDR3 is TGTGCCAGCAGCCCCCCGGGAGGGAACTATGGCTACACCTTC. It codes for CASSPPGGNYGYTF.